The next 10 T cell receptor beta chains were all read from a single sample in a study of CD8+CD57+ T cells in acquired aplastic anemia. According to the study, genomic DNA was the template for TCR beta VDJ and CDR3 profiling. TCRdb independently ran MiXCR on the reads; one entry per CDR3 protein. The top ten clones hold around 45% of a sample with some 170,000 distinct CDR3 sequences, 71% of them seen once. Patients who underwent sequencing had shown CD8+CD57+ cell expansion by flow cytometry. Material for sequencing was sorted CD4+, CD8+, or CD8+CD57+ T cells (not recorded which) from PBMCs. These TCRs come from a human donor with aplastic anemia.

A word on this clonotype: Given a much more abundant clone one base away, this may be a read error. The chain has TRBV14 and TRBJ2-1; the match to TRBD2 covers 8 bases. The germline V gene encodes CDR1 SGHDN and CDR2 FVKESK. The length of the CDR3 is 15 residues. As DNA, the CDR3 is TGTGCCAGCAGCCAGACTAGCGCTTCCTACAATGAGCAGTCCTTC. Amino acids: CASSQTSASYNEQSF.

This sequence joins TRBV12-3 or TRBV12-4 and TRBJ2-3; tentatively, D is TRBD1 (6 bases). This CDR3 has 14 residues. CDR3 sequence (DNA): TGTGCTAGTGGTCCGGGACAACGAAGAGATACGCAGTATTTT. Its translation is CASGPGQRRDTQYF.

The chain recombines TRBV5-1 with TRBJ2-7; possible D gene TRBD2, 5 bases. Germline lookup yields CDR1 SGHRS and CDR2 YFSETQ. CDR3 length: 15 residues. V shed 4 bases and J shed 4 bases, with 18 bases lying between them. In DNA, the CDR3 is TGCGCCAGCAGCCCGCTCGGTCCCCCGGGGTACGAGCAGTACTTC. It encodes CASSPLGPPGYEQYF.

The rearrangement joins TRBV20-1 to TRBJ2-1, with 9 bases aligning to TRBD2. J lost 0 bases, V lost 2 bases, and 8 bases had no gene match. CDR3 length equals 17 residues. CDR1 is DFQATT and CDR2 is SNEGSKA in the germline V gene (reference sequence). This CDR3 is CSARTGGAGGSYNEQFF. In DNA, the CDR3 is TGCAGTGCTAGAACGGGGGGAGCGGGAGGCTCCTACAATGAGCAGTTCTTC.

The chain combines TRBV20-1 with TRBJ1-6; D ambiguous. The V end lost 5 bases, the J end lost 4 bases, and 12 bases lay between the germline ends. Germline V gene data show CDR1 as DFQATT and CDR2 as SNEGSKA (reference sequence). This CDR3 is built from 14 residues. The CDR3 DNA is TGCAGTGCTCGAAAGGACGGATATAATTCACCCCTCCACTTT. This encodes CSARKDGYNSPLHF.

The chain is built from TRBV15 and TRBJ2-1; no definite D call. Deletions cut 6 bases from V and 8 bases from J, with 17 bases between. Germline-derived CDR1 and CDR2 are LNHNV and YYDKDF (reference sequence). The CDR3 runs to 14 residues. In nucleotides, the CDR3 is TGTGCCACCAGGATCACAGCCCCCCGGGATGAGCAGTTCTTC. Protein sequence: CATRITAPRDEQFF.

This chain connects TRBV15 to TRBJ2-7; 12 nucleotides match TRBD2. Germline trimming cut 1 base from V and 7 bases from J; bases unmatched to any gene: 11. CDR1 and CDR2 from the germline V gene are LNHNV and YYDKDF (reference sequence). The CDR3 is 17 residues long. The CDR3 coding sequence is TGTGCCACCAGCAGAGTTGCTCCGACTAGCGGGAGTGGGGAGCAGTACTTC. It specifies CATSRVAPTSGSGEQYF.

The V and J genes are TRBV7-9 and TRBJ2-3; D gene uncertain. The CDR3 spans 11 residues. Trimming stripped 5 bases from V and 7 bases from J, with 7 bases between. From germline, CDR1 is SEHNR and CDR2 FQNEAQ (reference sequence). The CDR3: CASSPQYTQYF. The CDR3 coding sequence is TGTGCCAGCAGCCCGCAATATACGCAGTATTTT.

The CDR3 nucleotides read TGTGCCATCGGGGAGGACGGTAACACTGAAGCTTTCTTT. Translating gives CAIGEDGNTEAFF. The rearrangement links TRBV10-3 to TRBJ1-1; D ambiguous. V lost 8 bases, J lost 2 bases, and 12 bases lay in between. The CDR3 extends over 13 amino acids. In germline, CDR1 is ENHRY, CDR2 SYGVKD.

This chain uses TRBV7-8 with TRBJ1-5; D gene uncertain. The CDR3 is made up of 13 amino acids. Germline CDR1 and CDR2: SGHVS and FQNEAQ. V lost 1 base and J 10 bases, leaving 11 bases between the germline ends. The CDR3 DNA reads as TGTGCCAGCAGCTTAGGGAGTACCGGCCCCCAGCATTTT. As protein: CASSLGSTGPQHF.